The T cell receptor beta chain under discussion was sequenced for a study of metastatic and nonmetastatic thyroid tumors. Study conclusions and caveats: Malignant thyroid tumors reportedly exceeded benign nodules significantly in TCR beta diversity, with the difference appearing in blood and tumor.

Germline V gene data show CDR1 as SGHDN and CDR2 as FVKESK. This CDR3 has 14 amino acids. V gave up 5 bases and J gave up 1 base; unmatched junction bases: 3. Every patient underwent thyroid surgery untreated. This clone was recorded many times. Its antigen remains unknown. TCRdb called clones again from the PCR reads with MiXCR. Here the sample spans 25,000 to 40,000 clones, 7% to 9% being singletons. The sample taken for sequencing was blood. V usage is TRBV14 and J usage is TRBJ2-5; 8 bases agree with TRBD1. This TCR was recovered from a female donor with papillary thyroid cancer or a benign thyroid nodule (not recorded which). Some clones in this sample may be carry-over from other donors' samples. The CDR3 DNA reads TGTGCCAGCAGCGAAACAGGGGGCCAAGAGACCCAGTACTTC. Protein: CASSETGGQETQYF. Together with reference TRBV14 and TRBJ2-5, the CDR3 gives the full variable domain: EAGVTQFPSHSVIEKGQTVTLRCDPISGHDNLYWYRRVMGKEIKFLLHFVKESKQDESGMPNNRFLAERTGGTYSTLKVQPAELEDSGVYFCASSETGGQETQYFGPGTRLLVL.